This TCR beta chain is drawn from a study of cytomegalovirus exposure and HLA in healthy donors. Study outcomes and limitations: Most TCR sequences were uncommon, yet certain public TCRs appeared in many donors.

The donors were part of the validation cohort of over a hundred subjects. That cohort was separate from the first cohort, which comprised roughly 670 subjects. TCRdb keeps only in-frame clones here, not all; method: immunoSEQ multiplex PCR. The sample has about 200,000 clones, 80% to 90% seen once. The CDR3 consists of 17 residues. In germline, CDR1 is SGHNT, CDR2 YYREEE (reference sequence). Trimming removed 1 base from V and 2 bases from J; junction bases left unmatched: 6. For this clone: The antigen remains undetermined.

This receptor was obtained from a woman under 30 in good health and CMV-seronegative. Input material: PBMCs. V is TRBV5-4 and J is TRBJ2-3, with 11 bases aligning to TRBD2. The CDR3 DNA reads TGTGCCAGCAGCTTGTTCCTAGCGGGAGGCGCCACAGATACGCAGTATTTT. It encodes CASSLFLAGGATDTQYF.